This T cell receptor (beta chain) was captured in a study of control samples from healthy donors and cancer patients. This CDR3 has 18 amino acids. The V gene end was trimmed by 2 bases and the J gene end by 1 base; junction bases not matched to a gene: 13. CDR1 and CDR2 (germline): LNHNV, YYDKDF (reference sequence). Only in-frame clones appear in the TCRdb table, and some are missing; sequencing was by immunoSEQ multiplex PCR. The table shows some 79,000 clones, with roughly 87% occurring only once. This chain uses TRBV15 with TRBJ1-1; 7 nucleotides align to TRBD1. This receptor was identified in a woman in her forties or fifties in good health. Sequencing used blood. The chain's CDR3 is CATSRRLGYRDRNTEAFF. In DNA, the CDR3 is TGTGCCACCAGCAGAAGACTAGGATATCGGGACAGGAACACTGAAGCTTTCTTT.